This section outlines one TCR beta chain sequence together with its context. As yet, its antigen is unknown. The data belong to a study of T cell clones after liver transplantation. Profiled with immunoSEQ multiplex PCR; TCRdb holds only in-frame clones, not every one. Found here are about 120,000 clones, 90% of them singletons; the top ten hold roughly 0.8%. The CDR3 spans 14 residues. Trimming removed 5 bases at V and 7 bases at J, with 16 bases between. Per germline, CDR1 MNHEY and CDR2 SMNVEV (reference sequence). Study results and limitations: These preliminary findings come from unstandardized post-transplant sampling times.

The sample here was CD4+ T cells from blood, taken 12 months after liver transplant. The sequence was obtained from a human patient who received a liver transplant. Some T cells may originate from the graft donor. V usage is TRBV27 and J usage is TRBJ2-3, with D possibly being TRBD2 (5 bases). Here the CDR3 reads CASSTTIEGYTQYF. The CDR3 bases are TGTGCCAGCAGTACTACAATAGAGGGTTATACGCAGTATTTT.